Shown below are 10 T cell receptor beta chains from a single sample sequenced in a study of identical twins. MiXCR, applied by TCRdb to the 5' RACE reads, yields one record per CDR3 protein. This table has 650,000 to 800,000 distinct CDR3 sequences, 8.6% appearing once. The sample was also linked to a second study, of yellow fever vaccine responses in identical twins.

The sequencing input was PBMCs. These receptors were collected from a woman aged 18-29 years in good health.

This clonotype was recorded many times. The chain's CDR3 is CASSPEYRGFDEQYF. The CDR3, as DNA: TGTGCCAGCAGCCCGGAATACAGGGGGTTCGACGAGCAGTACTTC. The V gene is TRBV7-8, the J gene TRBJ2-7; TRBD1 aligns across 8 bases. This CDR3 is 15 amino acids long. CDR1 SGHVS and CDR2 FQNEAQ come from the germline V gene. The ends lost 5 bases at V and 5 bases at J; junction bases unmatched: 11.

This clonotype was recorded a few times. The rearrangement joins TRBV18 to TRBJ1-6; the D is unclear. V lost 0 bases, J lost 10 bases, and 10 bases lay in between. The V gene's germline CDR1 is KGHSH and CDR2 LQKENI. There are 14 residues in the CDR3. CDR3: CASSPPRAGSPLHF. CDR3 in DNA: TGTGCCAGCTCACCACCACGTGCGGGCTCACCCCTCCACTTT.

In this sample, this clonotype turned up a few times. The chain joins TRBV10-3 to TRBJ2-2; no reliable D call. Germline V gene data show CDR1 as ENHRY and CDR2 as SYGVKD. This CDR3 is built from 12 residues. V dropped 10 bases and J dropped 5 bases, with 11 bases sitting between them. The CDR3 loop reads CATSARTGELFF. Here the CDR3 DNA reads TGTGCCACCTCAGCGCGGACCGGGGAGCTGTTTTTT.

This clonotype appeared a few times. The chain joins TRBV4-3 to TRBJ2-1; no clear D gene. V was trimmed by 0 bases and J by 4 bases, leaving 10 bases between them. Per the germline V gene, CDR1 is LGHNA and CDR2 is YSLEER. This CDR3 is 15 amino acids long. The CDR3 DNA reads TGCGCCAGCAGCCAAGACAATTTACTGTACAATGAGCAGTTCTTC. Translating it yields CASSQDNLLYNEQFF.

This clonotype occurred many times. The J gene is TRBJ2-5, the V gene TRBV2; D is unresolved. Germline CDR1 is SNHLY and CDR2 is FYNNEI. The CDR3 consists of 11 residues. With 1 base removed from V and 3 bases from J, the gap between germline ends came to 0 bases. CDR3 amino acids: CASSEEETQYF. CDR3 DNA sequence: TGTGCCAGCAGTGAAGAAGAGACCCAGTACTTC.

On this clonotype: This may be a read error, as it is one base from a much larger clone. The chain couples TRBV12-3 or TRBV12-4 to TRBJ2-3; possibly TRBD1 for D (5 bases). The length of the CDR3 is 13 residues. The CDR3 sequence is CASRDDSIDTQYF. The CDR3, as DNA: TGTGCCAGCAGGGACGACAGCATAGATACGCAGTATTTT.

This clonotype was detected only a few times. V is TRBV6-5 and J is TRBJ2-3, with D unresolved. Germline V gene lookup returns CDR1 MNHEY and CDR2 SVGAGI. Trimming pared 3 bases from V and 6 bases from J, leaving 13 bases between. This CDR3 has 14 amino acids. CDR3 sequence: CASSYKGPTDTQYF. CDR3 nucleotide sequence: TGTGCCAGCAGTTATAAGGGTCCCACCGATACGCAGTATTTT.

This clonotype was seen a handful of times. J is TRBJ2-3 and V is TRBV3-1; D uncertain. Germline V gene sequence: CDR1 LGHDT, CDR2 YNNKEL (reference sequence). The CDR3 has 16 amino acids. Trimming cost V 3 bases and J 3 bases, with 16 bases left between them. The CDR3: CASSHFQYAETDTQYF. The CDR3 bases are TGTGCCAGCAGCCACTTTCAATACGCAGAGACAGATACGCAGTATTTT.

The chain employs TRBV20-1 and TRBJ2-3; TRBD2 matches at 9 bases. CDR1 is DFQATT, CDR2 SNEGSKA, per germline (reference sequence). V shed 5 bases, J shed 1 base, and the junction held 4 bases outside the gene matches. CDR3 length: 14 residues. CDR3 sequence (DNA): TGCAGTGCTCCTATAGCGGGGGGCACAGATACGCAGTATTTT. Its protein is CSAPIAGGTDTQYF.

The chain couples TRBV4-2 to TRBJ2-5; D perhaps matches TRBD1 (5 bases). From germline, CDR1 is LGHNA and CDR2 YNFKEQ. The CDR3 extends over 17 amino acids. V dropped 4 bases and J dropped 5 bases, with 23 bases sitting between them. For the CDR3, the DNA is TGTGCCAGCAGCCCCAACCCAGCCCCAGGGAATTCTGAGACCCAGTACTTC. This sequence encodes CASSPNPAPGNSETQYF.